The 25 T cell receptor beta chains presented below share a single source sample, sequenced in a study of cytomegalovirus exposure and HLA in healthy donors. Vbeta (60) and Jbeta (13) primers were used in the PCR. Some clones are missing from TCRdb's copy, which holds only in-frame ones; the method was immunoSEQ multiplex PCR. The sample has approximately 40,000 clones, roughly 89% seen once; the top ten hold more than 9.5%. The sample consisted of PBMCs. Receptors originate from a woman in her thirties or forties in good health and CMV-seropositive.

DNA for the CDR3: TGTGCCAGCAGTTACTTTCAAACAGATCTCTATGGCTACACCTTC. Translation gives CASSYFQTDLYGYTF. The chain is built from TRBV6-5 and TRBJ1-2; D uncertain. Germline CDR1 reads MNHEY; CDR2 reads SVGAGI. The CDR3 length is 15 residues. V was shortened by 1 base and J by 4 bases, with 13 bases between the two germline ends.

This clone was detected only a few times. The CDR3: CASSFSQGPYEQYF. The CDR3 bases are TGTGCCAGCAGCTTCTCACAGGGTCCCTACGAGCAGTACTTC. The V call is TRBV7-9, the J call TRBJ2-7; D is perhaps TRBD1 (6 bases). Per the germline V gene, CDR1 is SEHNR and CDR2 is FQNEAQ (reference sequence). V lost 3 bases and J lost 2, with 11 bases in between. The CDR3 loop spans 14 amino acids.

The chain is built from TRBV28 and TRBJ2-5; 7 nucleotides match TRBD1. Germline-derived CDR1 and CDR2 are MDHEN and SYDVKM. The CDR3 length is 12 residues. The V gene end was trimmed by 7 bases and the J gene end by 11 bases; junction bases not matched to a gene: 10. Written as DNA, the CDR3 is TGTGCCAGCATGAAGGGGGCGTGGGAGCAGTACTTC. This codes for CASMKGAWEQYF.

The chain links TRBV19 to TRBJ1-5, with 8 bases identical to TRBD1. The V gene's germline CDR1 is LNHDA and CDR2 SQIVND (reference sequence). This CDR3 is built from 12 residues. With 8 bases clipped from V and 7 bases from J, the junction kept 4 bases outside the gene matches. Here the CDR3 DNA reads TGTGCCAGTGGACAGGGTTTGCAGCCCCAGCATTTT. Encoded protein: CASGQGLQPQHF.

The rearrangement links TRBV30 to TRBJ1-1; D is possibly TRBD1 (5 bases). Germline lookup yields CDR1 GTSNPN and CDR2 SVGIG (reference sequence). This CDR3 contains 12 residues. V was shortened by 4 bases and J by 4 bases, with 10 bases between the two germline ends. CDR3 residues: CAWTGQATEAFF. In DNA form, the CDR3 reads TGTGCCTGGACAGGGCAGGCCACTGAAGCTTTCTTT.

The CDR3 DNA follows: TGTGCCAGTAGTACCGCGACTAATTCAGCGGGGGGGACCTACGAGCAGTACTTC. Translating it yields CASSTATNSAGGTYEQYF. The rearrangement uses TRBV19 and TRBJ2-7; TRBD2 matches at 10 bases. Germline lookup yields CDR1 LNHDA and CDR2 SQIVND (reference sequence). V was clipped by 4 bases and J by 2 bases; unmatched bases: 14. This CDR3 comprises 18 residues.

The chain recombines TRBV7-2 with TRBJ1-1; the D is unclear. Germline CDR1 and CDR2: SGHTA and FQGNSA. This CDR3 comprises 14 residues. V was pared by 5 bases and J by 1 base, with 11 bases between. The CDR3 coding sequence is TGTGCCAGCAGCGGGATCGGAGGGAACACTGAAGCTTTCTTT. It translates to CASSGIGGNTEAFF.

The genes are TRBV7-8 and TRBJ2-7; no firm D call. Trimming took off 6 bases at V and 1 base at J, with 16 bases between the two ends. The CDR3 is 15 residues long. The germline V gene has CDR1 SGHVS and CDR2 FQNEAQ. The CDR3 loop reads CASRPWSVQSYEQYF. CDR3 in DNA: TGTGCCAGCAGACCCTGGTCGGTACAGTCCTACGAGCAGTACTTC.

This sequence joins TRBV14 and TRBJ2-7; D unclear. This CDR3 contains 14 residues. The V gene lost 0 bases and the J gene lost 10 bases, with 16 bases spanning the gap. Germline V CDR1 and CDR2: SGHDN, FVKESK. CDR3 nucleotide sequence: TGTGCCAGCAGCCAAGATCTGAGGCCCCTCAGCCAGTACTTC. This gives the protein CASSQDLRPLSQYF.

The rearrangement joins TRBV6-5 to TRBJ1-4; D is undetermined. This CDR3 has 13 residues. The V gene's germline CDR1 is MNHEY and CDR2 SVGAGI. V was shortened by 6 bases and J by 3 bases, with 8 bases between the two germline ends. The CDR3 sequence is CASRSGSNEKLFF. The CDR3 bases are TGTGCCAGCAGATCAGGTTCTAATGAAAAACTGTTTTTT.

The chain employs TRBV18 and TRBJ2-6, with D possibly being TRBD2 (6 bases). CDR1 and CDR2 (germline): KGHSH, LQKENI. CDR3 length: 16 residues. The ends were cut back, 6 bases at V and 0 bases at J, with 12 bases in the middle. The CDR3 reads CASSRGDFSGANVLTF. In nucleotides, the CDR3 is TGTGCCAGCTCTCGAGGGGACTTCTCTGGGGCCAACGTCCTGACTTTC.

The sample holds one count of this clone. The chain links TRBV10-3 to TRBJ1-3; D unresolved. Germline V gene data show CDR1 as ENHRY and CDR2 as SYGVKD. The CDR3 is 14 amino acids. V shed 6 bases and J shed 1 base, with 10 bases lying between them. The CDR3 here is CAIRNSRSGNTIYF. The CDR3 coding sequence is TGTGCCATCAGAAACTCACGATCTGGAAACACCATATATTTT.

V gene TRBV6-5 combines with J gene TRBJ1-2; D is perhaps TRBD1 (6 bases). The CDR3 extends over 14 amino acids. CDR1 and CDR2 from the germline V gene are MNHEY and SVGAGI. Trimming stripped 2 bases from V and 4 bases from J, with 11 bases between. As DNA, the CDR3 is TGTGCCAGCAGTTACCAGGGGCGTTCCTATGGCTACACCTTC. This encodes CASSYQGRSYGYTF.

The chain recombines TRBV9 with TRBJ2-7; 7 bases are a match to TRBD2. Germline V gene lookup returns CDR1 SGDLS and CDR2 YYNGEE. The CDR3 runs to 15 residues. Losses at the gene ends were 0 bases for V and 4 bases for J; bases not matched to a gene: 7. This CDR3 reads CASSVGNGGGYEQYF. In nucleotides, the CDR3 is TGTGCCAGCAGCGTAGGTAACGGCGGGGGATACGAGCAGTACTTC.

The V and J genes are TRBV9 and TRBJ2-2; 7 positions match TRBD2. The CDR3 is 14 amino acids. Per germline, CDR1 SGDLS and CDR2 YYNGEE. With 5 bases clipped from V and 6 bases from J, the junction kept 7 bases outside the gene matches. The CDR3 is CASSSWGGPGELFF. The CDR3 DNA is TGTGCCAGCAGTTCGTGGGGAGGGCCCGGGGAGCTGTTTTTT.

This clone was recorded a few times. V gene TRBV5-4 combines with J gene TRBJ2-1, with 7 bases aligning to TRBD2. There are 17 residues in the CDR3. Germline V CDR1 and CDR2: SGHNT, YYREEE (reference sequence). The trim removed 1 base at V and 7 bases at J, leaving 14 bases unmatched. CDR3 in amino acids: CASSLRSARGMGNEQFF. As DNA, the CDR3 is TGTGCCAGCAGCTTGAGGTCCGCGCGGGGGATGGGGAATGAGCAGTTCTTC. Complete variable domain (other parts from reference TRBV5-4 and TRBJ2-1): ETGVTQSPTHLIKTRGQQVTLRCSSQSGHNTVSWYQQALGQGPQFIFQYYREEENGRGNFPPRFSGLQFPNYSSELNVNALELDDSALYLCASSLRSARGMGNEQFFGPGTRLTVL.

This chain uses TRBV7-2 with TRBJ2-1; D possibly corresponds to TRBD2 (7 bases). The V gene's germline CDR1 is SGHTA and CDR2 FQGNSA. This CDR3 region has 16 residues. The germline V and J ends were trimmed by 7 bases and 3 bases, with 19 bases remaining between them. CDR3 loop: CASNQWGGLDYNEQFF. The CDR3, as DNA: TGTGCCAGCAACCAATGGGGGGGGCTAGACTACAATGAGCAGTTCTTC.

This clone was picked up a small number of times. The V call is TRBV15, the J call TRBJ1-5; D may be TRBD1 (6 bases). The CDR3 consists of 15 residues. Germline V gene data show CDR1 as LNHNV and CDR2 as YYDKDF (reference sequence). V lost 6 bases and J 2 bases, leaving 14 bases between the germline ends. The CDR3 DNA is TGTGCCACCAGGCAAACAGGGATTGGCAATCAGCCCCAGCATTTT. Translating it yields CATRQTGIGNQPQHF. Variable domain in full (rest from reference TRBV15 and TRBJ1-5): DAMVIQNPRYQVTQFGKPVTLSCSQTLNHNVMYWYQQKSSQAPKLLFHYYDKDFNNEADTPDNFQSRRPNTSFCFLDIRSPGLGDTAMYLCATRQTGIGNQPQHFGDGTRLSIL.

This clone was seen a few times. The chain carries TRBV4-2 and TRBJ1-2; 7 nucleotides match TRBD1. The CDR3 has 16 amino acids. The V gene end was trimmed by 0 bases and the J gene end by 3 bases; junction bases not matched to a gene: 7. The germline CDR1 and CDR2 sequences are LGHNA and YNFKEQ. CDR3 sequence: CASSQEQDRQYYGYTF. The CDR3 DNA is TGTGCCAGCAGCCAAGAACAGGACAGGCAATACTATGGCTACACCTTC.

This clone was seen once. CDR3 in DNA: TGTGCCTGGAATGGACAGGCCGGGAATTCACCCCTCCACTTT. It yields the protein CAWNGQAGNSPLHF. The chain uses TRBV30 and TRBJ1-6; 7 bases agree with TRBD1. The CDR3 sequence is 14 residues long. Germline values: CDR1 GTSNPN, CDR2 SVGIG (reference sequence). Losses at the gene ends were 4 bases for V and 7 bases for J; bases not matched to a gene: 7. The variable domain in full, with the rest retrieved from reference TRBV30 and TRBJ1-6, is SQTIHQWPATLVQPVGSPLSLECTVEGTSNPNLYWYRQAAGRGLQLLFYSVGIGQISSEVPQNLSASRPQDRQFILSSKKLLLSDSGFYLCAWNGQAGNSPLHFGNGTRLTVT.

The chain carries TRBV6-1 and TRBJ2-7, with TRBD1 matching over 8 bases. Losses at the gene ends were 1 base for V and 6 bases for J; bases not matched to a gene: 8. This CDR3 is built from 15 residues. Germline CDR1 is MNHNS and CDR2 is SASEGT. CDR3 protein: CASSEGTGRSREQYF. CDR3 coding DNA: TGTGCCAGCAGTGAAGGGACAGGGCGGTCGCGCGAGCAGTACTTC.

The chain employs TRBV7-2 and TRBJ1-3, with no clear D. This CDR3 spans 15 amino acids. Deletions cut 3 bases from V and 0 bases from J, with 9 bases between. The germline V gene encodes CDR1 SGHTA and CDR2 FQGNSA. The CDR3 coding sequence is TGTGCCAGCAGCTTTTATATCAGCTCTGGAAACACCATATATTTT. Encoded protein: CASSFYISSGNTIYF.

This chain uses TRBV10-3 with TRBJ1-1; 7 nucleotides line up with TRBD1. J gave up 1 base and V 10 bases, and 6 bases lay outside the gene matches. CDR3 length: 13 residues. Germline-derived CDR1 and CDR2 are ENHRY and SYGVKD. The CDR3 DNA reads as TGTGCCAGCGGGACAGTTAGGAACACTGAAGCTTTCTTT. It specifies CASGTVRNTEAFF.

This clone has a single count. The chain joins TRBV9 to TRBJ1-4, with a tentative D call TRBD1 (5 bases). The germline V and J ends were trimmed by 0 bases and 6 bases, with 9 bases remaining between them. Germline lookup yields CDR1 SGDLS and CDR2 YYNGEE. The length of the CDR3 is 14 residues. The CDR3 sequence: CASSVGRGDEKLFF. The CDR3 nucleotides read TGTGCCAGCAGCGTAGGTAGGGGTGATGAAAAACTGTTTTTT.

This clone occurred once. The V gene is TRBV20-1, the J gene TRBJ2-7, with TRBD1 matching over 7 bases. V lost 7 bases, J lost 6 bases, and 6 bases stayed unmatched. This CDR3 has 11 residues. CDR1 is DFQATT, CDR2 SNEGSKA, per germline (reference sequence). The CDR3 region has the DNA TGCAGTGTCAACAGGGGTGGCGAGCAGTACTTC. Amino acid sequence: CSVNRGGEQYF.